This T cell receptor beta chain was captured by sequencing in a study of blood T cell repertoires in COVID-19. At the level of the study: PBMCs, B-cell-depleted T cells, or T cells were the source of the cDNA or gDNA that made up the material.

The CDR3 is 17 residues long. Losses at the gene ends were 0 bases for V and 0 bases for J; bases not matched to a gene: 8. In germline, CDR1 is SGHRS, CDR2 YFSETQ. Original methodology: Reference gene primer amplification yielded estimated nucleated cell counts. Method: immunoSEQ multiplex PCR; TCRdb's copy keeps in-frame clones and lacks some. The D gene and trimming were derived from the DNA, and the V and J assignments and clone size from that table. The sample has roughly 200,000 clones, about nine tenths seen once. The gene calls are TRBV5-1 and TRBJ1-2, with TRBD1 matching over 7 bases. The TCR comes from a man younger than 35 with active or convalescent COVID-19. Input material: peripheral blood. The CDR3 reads CASSLVGTALSNYGYTF. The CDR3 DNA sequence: TGCGCCAGCAGCTTGGTAGGGACAGCCCTTTCTAACTATGGCTACACCTTC.